This passage covers 3 T cell receptor beta chains from one sample sequenced in a study of beta chain features in type 1 diabetes (dated by TCRdb to 2016 to 2019). Receptor amplification or capture employed the immunoSEQ multiplex PCR assay. The High Capacity cDNA Reverse Transcription Kit was used to reverse transcribe all of the isolated RNA, meaning that expressed TCRB transcripts were what got sequenced. TCRdb took this table from immuneACCESS and kept in-frame rearrangements with V and J called. Such tables lack part of the clones; where checked against another copy, unresolved V genes explain under half of the gap, and the rest is unexplained. Across this sample there are roughly 450,000 clones, with around 10% seen only once. 0.035% to 0.05% of the sample goes to the ten largest clones. The material sequenced was naive CD4+ T cells from blood. The cell subset or site label of this sample denotes: true naive CD4+ T cells. Every receptor here comes from a woman between 18 and 29 years old in good health.

The V and J genes are TRBV6-5 and TRBJ2-4, with TRBD1 identical over 9 bases. The V segment lost 6 bases and the J segment 4 bases; nucleotides outside the gene matches: 7. The CDR3 is 15 amino acids. Germline-derived CDR1 and CDR2 are MNHEY and SVGAGI. In nucleotides, the CDR3 is TGTGCCAGCAGCTCGCCCGACAGGGGGAAAAACATTCAGTACTTC. The encoded protein is CASSSPDRGKNIQYF.

This clone was picked up a small number of times. The chain uses TRBV7-9 and TRBJ2-4; 8 nucleotides align to TRBD1. CDR1 is SEHNR and CDR2 is FQNEAQ in the germline V gene (reference sequence). The V and J ends lost 8 bases and 3 bases, in that order; junction bases with no gene match: 6. The CDR3 extends over 14 amino acids. CDR3: CASAQGEVKNIQYF. The CDR3 bases are TGTGCCAGCGCACAGGGGGAAGTCAAAAACATTCAGTACTTC.

This chain joins TRBV7-3 and TRBJ2-7; the D gene is possibly TRBD1 (6 bases). This CDR3 comprises 15 residues. V lost 8 bases, J lost 1 base, and 18 bases lay in between. Germline V lookup: CDR1 SGHTA, CDR2 FQGTGA. In nucleotides, the CDR3 is TGTGCCAGCGATTTAACAGGGACACGGTCCTACGAGCAGTACTTC. Translation: CASDLTGTRSYEQYF. The whole variable domain, filled in from reference TRBV7-3 and TRBJ2-7, reads GAGVSQTPSNKVTEKGKYVELRCDPISGHTALYWYRQSLGQGPEFLIYFQGTGAADDSGLPNDRFFAVRPEGSVSTLKIQRTERGDSAVYLCASDLTGTRSYEQYFGPGTRLTVT.